This TCR beta chain originates from a study of T cell changes during pregnancy in multiple sclerosis. Profiled with immunoSEQ multiplex PCR; TCRdb holds only in-frame clones, not every one. This table has just over 50,000 clones, approximately 94% appearing once. This CDR3 is built from 16 residues. The trim removed 5 bases at V and 1 base at J, leaving 4 bases unmatched. Per the germline V gene, CDR1 is LNHNV and CDR2 is YYDKDF (reference sequence). The chain links TRBV15 to TRBJ2-3, with TRBD2 identical over 12 bases. Sequencing was performed on CD4+ T cells from peripheral blood mononuclear cells, taken in the second trimester of pregnancy. The receptor was derived from a female donor with multiple sclerosis, enrolled in a pregnancy study. Here the CDR3 DNA reads TGTGCCACCAGCGGCAGACTAGCGGGGGGCACAGATACGCAGTATTTT. This encodes CATSGRLAGGTDTQYF.